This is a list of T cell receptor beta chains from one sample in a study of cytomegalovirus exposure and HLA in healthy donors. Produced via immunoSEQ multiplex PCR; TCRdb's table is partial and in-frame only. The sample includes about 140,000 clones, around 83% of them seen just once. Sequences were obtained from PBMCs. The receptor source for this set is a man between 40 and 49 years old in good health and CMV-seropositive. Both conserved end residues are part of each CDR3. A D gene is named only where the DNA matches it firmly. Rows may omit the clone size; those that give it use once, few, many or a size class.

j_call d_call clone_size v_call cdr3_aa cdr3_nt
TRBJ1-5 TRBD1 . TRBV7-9 CASSRDRGGGSNQPQHF TGTGCCAGCAGCCGGGACAGGGGGGGAGGTAGCAATCAGCCCCAGCATTTT
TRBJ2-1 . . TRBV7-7 CASSLTVGGSSYNEQFF TGTGCCAGCAGCTTAACGGTCGGGGGAAGCTCCTACAATGAGCAGTTCTTC
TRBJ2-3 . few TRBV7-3 CASSPRLFTDTQYF TGTGCCAGCAGTCCTAGACTTTTCACAGATACGCAGTATTTT
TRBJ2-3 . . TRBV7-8 CASSQLISDSPTDTQYF TGTGCCAGCAGCCAACTTATTTCGGACAGCCCCACAGATACGCAGTATTTT
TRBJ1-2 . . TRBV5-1 CASSLVPENYGYTF TGCGCCAGCAGCTTGGTACCAGAAAACTATGGCTACACCTTC
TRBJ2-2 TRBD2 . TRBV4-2 CASSTRLAGGNTGELFF TGTGCCAGCAGCACCCGACTAGCGGGGGGTAACACCGGGGAGCTGTTTTTT
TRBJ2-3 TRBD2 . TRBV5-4 CASSPRRTSGSTDTQYF TGTGCCAGCAGCCCCCGGAGGACTAGCGGGAGTACAGATACGCAGTATTTT
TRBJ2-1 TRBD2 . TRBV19 CATHRTSGAYNEQFF TGTGCCACCCACCGCACTAGCGGGGCCTACAATGAGCAGTTCTTC
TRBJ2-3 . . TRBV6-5 CASSYAGPMDTQYF TGTGCCAGCAGTTACGCGGGCCCTATGGATACGCAGTATTTT
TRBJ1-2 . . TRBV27 CASQAIPGYGYTF TGTGCCAGCCAAGCAATACCCGGGTATGGCTACACCTTC
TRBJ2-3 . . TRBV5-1 CASSLSSTDTQYF TGCGCCAGCAGCCTTAGCAGCACAGATACGCAGTATTTT
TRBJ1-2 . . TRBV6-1 CASRRSGGGNYGYTF TGTGCCAGCAGGAGGAGCGGGGGCGGTAACTATGGCTACACCTTC
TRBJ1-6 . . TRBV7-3 CASSFMSSYNSPLHF TGTGCCAGCAGCTTCATGAGCTCCTATAATTCACCCCTCCACTTT
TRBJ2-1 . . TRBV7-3 CASSPYTESSYNEQFF TGTGCCAGCAGCCCCTACACGGAGAGCTCCTACAATGAGCAGTTCTTC
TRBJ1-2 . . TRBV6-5 CASSYSTGWGYGYTF TGTGCCAGCAGTTACTCTACGGGATGGGGCTATGGCTACACCTTC
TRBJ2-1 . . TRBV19 CASNQGYNEQFF TGTGCCAGTAACCAGGGTTACAATGAGCAGTTCTTC
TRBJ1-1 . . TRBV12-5 CASGFSVLSGAFF TGTGCTAGTGGTTTTAGTGTTCTAAGCGGAGCTTTCTTT
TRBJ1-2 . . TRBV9 CASSVELGAYGYTF TGTGCCAGCAGCGTAGAGCTGGGGGCCTATGGCTACACCTTC
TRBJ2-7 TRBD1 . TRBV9 CASSVGTGKSYEQYF TGTGCCAGCAGCGTCGGGACAGGGAAGTCCTACGAGCAGTACTTC
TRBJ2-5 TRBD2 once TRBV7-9 CASSLSLAGVGGETQYF TGTGCCAGCAGCTTATCCCTAGCGGGAGTCGGGGGAGAGACCCAGTACTTC
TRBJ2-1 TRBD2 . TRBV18 CASSPPGLAVEQFF TGTGCCAGCTCACCACCGGGACTAGCAGTTGAGCAGTTCTTC
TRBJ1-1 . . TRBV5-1 CASSLYGTTVNTEAFF TGCGCCAGCAGCCTATACGGGACAACTGTGAACACTGAAGCTTTCTTT
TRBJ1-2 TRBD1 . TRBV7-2 CASSSGTGTAYGYTF TGTGCCAGCAGCTCCGGGACAGGGACAGCCTATGGCTACACCTTC
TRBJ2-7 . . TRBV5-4 CASRWDFSSYEQYF TGTGCCAGCCGATGGGACTTTAGCTCCTACGAGCAGTACTTC
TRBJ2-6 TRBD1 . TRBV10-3 CAIRDRGYSGANVLTF TGTGCCATCCGGGACAGGGGATATTCTGGGGCCAACGTCCTGACTTTC
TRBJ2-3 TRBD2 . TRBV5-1 CASSTSGVNTDTQYF TGCGCCAGCTCCACTAGCGGGGTAAACACAGATACGCAGTATTTT
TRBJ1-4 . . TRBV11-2 CASRYATREKLFF TGTGCCAGCAGATACGCTACCCGAGAAAAACTGTTTTTT
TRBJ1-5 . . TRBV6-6 CASSYPGQLDQPQHF TGTGCCAGCAGTTACCCCGGACAACTTGATCAGCCCCAGCATTTT
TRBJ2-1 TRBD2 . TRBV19 CASSPTSGRGYEQFF TGTGCCAGTAGTCCGACTAGCGGGAGAGGGTATGAGCAGTTCTTC
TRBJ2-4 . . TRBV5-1 CASSSWGGDKNIQYF TGCGCCAGCAGCTCCTGGGGAGGTGACAAAAACATTCAGTACTTC
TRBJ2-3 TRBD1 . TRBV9 CASSDRDRGVTDTQYF TGTGCCAGCAGCGACCGGGACAGGGGAGTCACAGATACGCAGTATTTT
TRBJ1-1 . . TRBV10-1 CASTQGGNTEAFF TGCGCCAGCACCCAAGGGGGAAACACTGAAGCTTTCTTT
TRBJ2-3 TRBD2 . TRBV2 CASWTGTTTDTQYF TGTGCCAGCTGGACCGGGACTACCACAGATACGCAGTATTTT
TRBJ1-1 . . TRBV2 CASSEGAAGVGKEAFF TGTGCCAGCAGTGAAGGGGCGGCAGGGGTAGGGAAGGAAGCTTTCTTT
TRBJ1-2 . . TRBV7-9 CASSLVEGLGYTF TGTGCCAGCAGCTTAGTGGAGGGTCTTGGCTACACCTTC
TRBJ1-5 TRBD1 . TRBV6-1 CASSEIRQGFMGNQPQHF TGTGCCAGCAGTGAAATTAGACAGGGGTTCATGGGCAATCAGCCCCAGCATTTT
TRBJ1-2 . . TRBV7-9 CSSSLGGEVYGYTF TGTTCCAGCAGCTTAGGGGGAGAGGTCTATGGCTACACCTTC
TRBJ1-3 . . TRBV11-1 CASSLTAGDPGNTIYF TGTGCCAGCAGCTTAACCGCAGGGGACCCTGGAAACACCATATATTTT
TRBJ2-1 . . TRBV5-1 CASSFGERQFF TGCGCCAGCAGCTTCGGGGAGCGGCAGTTCTTC
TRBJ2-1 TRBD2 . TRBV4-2 CASSLHQSPGLANNEQFF TGTGCCAGCAGCCTTCATCAATCTCCGGGACTAGCGAACAATGAGCAGTTCTTC
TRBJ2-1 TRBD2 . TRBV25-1 CASSASGRAGEQFF TGTGCCAGCAGCGCCAGCGGGAGGGCCGGTGAGCAGTTCTTC
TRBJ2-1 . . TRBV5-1 CASSTGSYNEQFF TGCGCCAGCAGCACCGGTTCCTACAATGAGCAGTTCTTC
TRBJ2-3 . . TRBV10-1 CASSDTRTGSGRTSTDTQYF TGCGCCAGCAGCGACACCCGCACTGGGAGCGGTCGCACTAGCACAGATACGCAGTATTTT
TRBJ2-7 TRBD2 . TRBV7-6 CASSLGLAETYEQYF TGTGCCAGCAGCTTAGGACTAGCGGAGACCTACGAGCAGTACTTC
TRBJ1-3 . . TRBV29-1 CSVVRETGNTIYF TGCAGCGTTGTTCGGGAGACTGGAAACACCATATATTTT
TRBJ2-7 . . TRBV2 CASSILTRSATYEQYF TGTGCCAGCAGCATTCTTACTAGGTCTGCAACCTACGAGCAGTACTTC
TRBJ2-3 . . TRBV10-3 CAISESGADTQYF TGTGCCATCAGTGAGTCGGGAGCGGATACGCAGTATTTT
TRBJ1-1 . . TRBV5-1 CASHSVRNTEAFF TGCGCCAGCCACTCCGTCCGGAACACTGAAGCTTTCTTT
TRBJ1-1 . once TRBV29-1 CSVDTGTGNTEAFF TGCAGCGTTGACACTGGAACGGGGAACACTGAAGCTTTCTTT
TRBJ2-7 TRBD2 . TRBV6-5 CASTPSGSGRDEQYF TGTGCCAGCACCCCCAGTGGTAGCGGGAGAGACGAGCAGTACTTC
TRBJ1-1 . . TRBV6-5 CASSYRGSNTEAFF TGTGCCAGCAGTTACCGGGGTAGTAACACTGAAGCTTTCTTT